This TCR beta chain was observed in a study of blood T cell repertoires in COVID-19. Study information: Acute and convalescent COVID-19 specimens originated in the United States, Italy and Spain. PBMCs, B-cell-depleted T cells, or T cells provided the cDNA or gDNA that made up the material.

V lost 3 bases to trimming and J lost 2 bases; unmatched junction nucleotides: 9. This CDR3 has 16 amino acids. The germline V gene has CDR1 MNHEY and CDR2 SMNVEV (reference sequence). Per the original data handling: Reference gene primer amplification gave estimated nucleated cell counts. Repertoires were generated with immunoSEQ multiplex PCR, while TCRdb's copy carries only in-frame clones and drops some. V, J and clone size were drawn from that table, and D and trimming were deduced from the DNA. The table records approximately 180,000 clones, 80% to 90% of them present only once. The sequenced material came from peripheral blood. This chain joins TRBV27 and TRBJ2-7; 8 bases map to TRBD1. The receptor was derived from a man between 60 and 75 years old with acute or convalescent COVID-19. The CDR3 DNA is TGTGCCAGCAGTTTCCCGTCGGGACAGGCTCCCTACGAGCAGTACTTC. Translation gives CASSFPSGQAPYEQYF.